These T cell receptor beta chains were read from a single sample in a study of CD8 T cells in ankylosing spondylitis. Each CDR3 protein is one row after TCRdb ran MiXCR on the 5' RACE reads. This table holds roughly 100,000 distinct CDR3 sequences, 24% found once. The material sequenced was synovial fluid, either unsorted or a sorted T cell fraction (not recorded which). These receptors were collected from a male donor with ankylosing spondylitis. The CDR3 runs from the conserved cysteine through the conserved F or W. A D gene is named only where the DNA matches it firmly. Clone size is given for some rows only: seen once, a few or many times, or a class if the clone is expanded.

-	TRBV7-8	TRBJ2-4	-	TGTGCCAGCAGCTTATCGGGCTTCGGGGGCGACATTCAGTACTTC	CASSLSGFGGDIQYF
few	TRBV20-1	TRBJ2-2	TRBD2	TGCAGTGCGGTTAGCGGGAGAGGGACCGGGGAGCTGTTTTTT	CSAVSGRGTGELFF
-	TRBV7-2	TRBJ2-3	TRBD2	TGTGCCAGCAGCTTTACCAGCGGGAGTGCAGATACGCAGTATTTT	CASSFTSGSADTQYF
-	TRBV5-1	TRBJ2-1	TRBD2	TGCGCCAGCAGCTCCCTAGCGGGAGGCGACAATGAGCAGTTCTTC	CASSSLAGGDNEQFF
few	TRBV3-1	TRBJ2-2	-	TGTGCCAGCAGTCGAGAAACCGGGGAGCTGTTTTTT	CASSRETGELFF
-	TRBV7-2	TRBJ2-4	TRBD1	TGTGCCAGCAGCTTATACGACAGGGAAAGATACATTCAGTACTTC	CASSLYDRERYIQYF
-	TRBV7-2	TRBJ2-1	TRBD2	TGTGCCAGCAGCCCATCTATGGCAGCGGGAGAGGGCAATGAGCAGTTCTTC	CASSPSMAAGEGNEQFF
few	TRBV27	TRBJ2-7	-	TGTGCCAGCAGTACTCCGTTGGGATACGAGCAGTACTTC	CASSTPLGYEQYF
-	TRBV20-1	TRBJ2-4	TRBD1	TGCAGTGCTAGGGCAGGGGGCCTGGACATTCAGTACTTC	CSARAGGLDIQYF
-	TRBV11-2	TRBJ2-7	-	TGTGCCAGCAGCTTAGACAGGGTCCATCACTTC	CASSLDRVHHF
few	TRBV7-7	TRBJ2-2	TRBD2	TGTGCCAGCAGCCGGGCGGGAGATGACGGGGAGCTGTTTTTT	CASSRAGDDGELFF